These 14 T cell receptor beta chains were all obtained from the same sample, sequenced in a study of response to subunit inactivated influenza vaccine. TCRdb passed the RT-PCR reads through MiXCR, listing each CDR3 protein once. The sample has more than 450,000 distinct CDR3 sequences, about 7.6% seen once. The sample consisted of PBMCs from blood, taken 23 to 25 months after vaccination. These receptor sequences come from a man between 50 and 75 years old who received an inactivated influenza vaccine.

The rearrangement links TRBV20-1 to TRBJ2-1; no clear D gene. Looked up from germline, CDR1 is DFQATT and CDR2 is SNEGSKA (reference sequence). The CDR3 has 11 residues. Trimming shortened V by 3 bases and J by 8 bases, and 8 bases separated the two germline ends. The CDR3 DNA reads as TGCAGTGCTAGGGTGAGGCATGAGCAGTTCTTC. Amino acids: CSARVRHEQFF.

This clonotype was detected only a few times. The chain has TRBV18 and TRBJ2-3, with 7 bases lining up with TRBD1. The CDR3 spans 14 residues. The junction had 3 bases not matched to a gene; V was cut back by 6 bases and J by 0 bases. CDR1 is KGHSH and CDR2 is LQKENI in the germline V gene. This chain's CDR3 is CASSDRVSTDTQYF. As DNA, the CDR3 is TGTGCCAGCTCCGACAGGGTTAGCACAGATACGCAGTATTTT. The variable domain in full, with the rest retrieved from reference TRBV18 and TRBJ2-3, is NAGVMQNPRHLVRRRGQEARLRCSPMKGHSHVYWYRQLPEEGLKFMVYLQKENIIDESGMPKERFSAEFPKEGPSILRIQQVVRGDSAAYFCASSDRVSTDTQYFGPGTRLTVL.

In its sample, this clonotype was seen many times. This chain joins TRBV12-3 or TRBV12-4 and TRBJ2-3; 14 nucleotides align to TRBD2. This CDR3 spans 16 amino acids. The ends lost 4 bases at V and 1 base at J; junction bases unmatched: 1. For the CDR3, the DNA is TGTGCCAGCAGTTCGGGACTAGCGGGGGGCACAGATACGCAGTATTTT. This encodes CASSSGLAGGTDTQYF.

This clonotype was detected only a few times. This chain links TRBV6-5 with TRBJ1-1; D is perhaps TRBD1 (5 bases). From germline, CDR1 is MNHEY and CDR2 SVGAGI. CDR3 length equals 13 residues. Trimming removed 4 bases at V and 4 bases at J, with 10 bases between. The CDR3 sequence is CASSFRVVTEAFF. CDR3 sequence (DNA): TGTGCCAGCAGTTTCAGGGTGGTCACTGAAGCTTTCTTT.

V and J are TRBV10-1 and TRBJ2-1; 9 nucleotides line up with TRBD1. Germline CDR1 WNHNN, CDR2 SYGVQD (reference sequence). The V and J ends lost 5 bases and 8 bases, in that order; junction bases with no gene match: 10. The CDR3 is 15 amino acids. The CDR3, as DNA: TGCGCCAGCAGTCCCGGGACAGGGTCCAGGTATGAGCAGTTCTTC. Encoded protein: CASSPGTGSRYEQFF.

In this sample, this clonotype turned up many times. V gene TRBV7-9 combines with J gene TRBJ2-7; D unresolved. The V end lost 0 bases, the J end lost 7 bases, and 10 bases lay between the germline ends. The germline gives CDR1 SEHNR, CDR2 FQNEAQ (reference sequence). The CDR3 extends over 13 amino acids. The CDR3 nucleotides are TGTGCCAGCAGCTTAGCGATTCTGGCGGAGCAGTACTTC. Protein product: CASSLAILAEQYF.

The chain couples TRBV20-1 to TRBJ2-2; 7 bases are a match to TRBD2. The length of the CDR3 is 16 residues. The trim removed 2 bases at V and 2 bases at J, leaving 8 bases unmatched. The V gene's germline CDR1 is DFQATT and CDR2 SNEGSKA (reference sequence). CDR3 bases: TGCAGTGCTAGACCGCCGGGGGGTGTTAACACCGGGGAGCTGTTTTTT. It yields the protein CSARPPGGVNTGELFF.

This clonotype was detected many times. The V and J genes are TRBV20-1 and TRBJ2-3; 12 positions match TRBD2. The CDR3 totals 14 residues. Germline values: CDR1 DFQATT, CDR2 SNEGSKA (reference sequence). V gave up 4 bases and J gave up 8 bases; unmatched junction bases: 7. In nucleotides, the CDR3 is TGCAGTGCTAACCTAGCGGGAGGGCCAGGTACGCAGTATTTT. Residues: CSANLAGGPGTQYF.

This clonotype was seen many times. A junction end diverges from the germline sequence, so it may reflect a read error. The CDR3 reads CASSLFRGQTSNNEQFF. DNA of the CDR3: TGTGCCAGCAGCTTATTCAGGGGACAAACCTCCAACAATGAGCAGTTCTTC. The rearrangement links TRBV7-2 to TRBJ2-1; a weak D match, TRBD1 (6 bases). The CDR3 loop spans 17 amino acids. Germline lookup yields CDR1 SGHTA and CDR2 FQGNSA.

This rearrangement joins TRBV7-2 to TRBJ2-1; D possibly matches TRBD1 or TRBD2 (5 bases each). V lost 5 bases, J lost 9 bases, and 14 bases lay in between. The CDR3 has 13 residues. Germline values: CDR1 SGHTA, CDR2 FQGNSA. As DNA, the CDR3 is TGTGCCAGCAGCGGACTCACGGGGCTTGAGCAGTTCTTC. It encodes CASSGLTGLEQFF.

The chain recombines TRBV6-5 with TRBJ2-7; D is unclear. The CDR3 has 15 residues. Between the trimmed V and J ends, which lost 0 bases and 4 bases, there was a span of 13 bases. The germline gives CDR1 MNHEY, CDR2 SVGAGI. CDR3 sequence reads: CASSYSWETLYEQYF. The CDR3 DNA sequence: TGTGCCAGCAGTTACTCGTGGGAAACACTATACGAGCAGTACTTC.

Details on this clonotype: This clone may be a read error of a much larger clone one base away. This chain connects TRBV6-1 to TRBJ1-5; D gene unclear. Germline CDR1 MNHNS, CDR2 SASEGT. The CDR3 is 13 residues long. The germline V and J ends were trimmed by 5 bases and 10 bases, with 15 bases remaining between them. Written as DNA, the CDR3 is TGTGCCAGCAGTCGAAGCCTGGTAGTTCCCCAGCATTTT. Amino acid sequence: CASSRSLVVPQHF.

With respect to this clonotype: The junction departs from germline at one end; a sequencing error may be responsible. The rearrangement uses TRBV5-5 and TRBJ2-7; the match to TRBD2 covers 7 bases. Germline CDR1 and CDR2: SGHKS and YYEKEE (reference sequence). This CDR3 spans 15 amino acids. CDR3 nucleotides: TGTGCCAGCAGCTTGGCCGCGCGGGAGTCGAACGACCAGTACTTC. This encodes CASSLAARESNDQYF. Combining the CDR3 with reference TRBV5-5 and TRBJ2-7 gives the whole variable domain DAGVTQSPTHLIKTRGQQVTLRCSPISGHKSVSWYQQVLGQGPQFIFQYYEKEERGRGNFPDRFSARQFPNYSSELNVNALLLGDSALYLCASSLAARESNDQYFGPGTRLTVT.

This clonotype was found many times. The chain employs TRBV6-5 and TRBJ2-7; TRBD2 is a possible D gene (6 bases). CDR1 is MNHEY, CDR2 SVGAGI, per germline. This CDR3 has 15 residues. V dropped 2 bases and J dropped 0 bases, with 11 bases sitting between them. CDR3 in DNA: TGTGCCAGCAGTTACGGAGGGCTCCACTCCTACGAGCAGTACTTC. Its protein product is CASSYGGLHSYEQYF.